This entry lists 13 T cell receptor beta chains sequenced from one sample in a study of siplizumab effects on memory and regulatory T cells. Sequencing used immunoSEQ multiplex PCR; TCRdb keeps in-frame clones, though not all of them. The sample carries 100,000 or so clones, 85% to 95% recorded once. The sample comprised non-Treg CD4+ T cells sorted from blood. These receptors were collected from a human donor in good health.

The rearrangement joins TRBV18 to TRBJ1-5; a weak D match, TRBD1 (6 bases). The CDR3 covers 14 residues. Germline V gene lookup returns CDR1 KGHSH and CDR2 LQKENI. The ends were cut back, 4 bases at V and 4 bases at J, with 11 bases in the middle. In DNA form, the CDR3 reads TGTGCCAGCTCACGGGGACACCTAAATCAGCCCCAGCATTTT. Its translation is CASSRGHLNQPQHF.

The rearrangement uses TRBV6-6 and TRBJ2-1; 7 bases are a match to TRBD1. This CDR3 is 15 amino acids long. V dropped 5 bases and J dropped 3; count of bases not matched to a gene: 7. From germline, CDR1 is MNHNY and CDR2 SVGAGI (reference sequence). For the CDR3, the DNA is TGTGCCAGCAGTCCGAGTCGGACAGGCTACAATGAGCAGTTCTTC. The encoded protein is CASSPSRTGYNEQFF.

The J gene is TRBJ2-7, the V gene TRBV7-8; weak D call: TRBD1 (6 bases). V dropped 0 bases and J dropped 1 base, with 19 bases sitting between them. Germline V gene sequence: CDR1 SGHVS, CDR2 FQNEAQ. This CDR3 is built from 18 residues. CDR3 loop: CASSLAEQKGVGSYEQYF. The CDR3, as DNA: TGTGCCAGCAGCTTAGCCGAACAGAAGGGGGTGGGATCCTACGAGCAGTACTTC.

The gene calls are TRBV11-2 and TRBJ1-1; the match to TRBD1 covers 7 bases. The CDR3 is 15 residues long. In germline, CDR1 is SGHAT, CDR2 FQNNGV. The V and J ends lost 5 bases and 4 bases, in that order; junction bases with no gene match: 10. The CDR3 loop is CASSTKAGGSTEAFF. CDR3 sequence (DNA): TGTGCCAGCAGCACTAAGGCAGGGGGGAGCACTGAAGCTTTCTTT.

This clone was observed a single time. V gene TRBV5-1 combines with J gene TRBJ1-1, with 11 bases identical to TRBD1. The trim removed 0 bases at V and 0 bases at J, leaving 13 bases unmatched. This CDR3 has 20 amino acids. Germline V gives CDR1 SGHRS, CDR2 YFSETQ. The CDR3 loop is CASSLVTIPRDRGVNTEAFF. The CDR3 region has the DNA TGCGCCAGCAGCTTGGTGACGATTCCAAGGGACAGGGGGGTGAACACTGAAGCTTTCTTT.

The chain combines TRBV25-1 with TRBJ2-1, with D hard to call. CDR1 is MGHDK and CDR2 is SYGVNS in the germline V gene. This CDR3 is built from 15 residues. Between the trimmed V and J ends, which lost 0 bases and 2 bases, there was a span of 8 bases. The chain's CDR3 is CASSEYRGPYNEQFF. CDR3 nucleotide sequence: TGTGCCAGCAGTGAATACCGTGGGCCCTACAATGAGCAGTTCTTC.

This chain uses TRBV7-3 with TRBJ2-1; 8 nucleotides line up with TRBD1. Losses at the gene ends were 2 bases for V and 7 bases for J; bases not matched to a gene: 10. This CDR3 region has 16 residues. Germline lookup yields CDR1 SGHTA and CDR2 FQGTGA. The chain's CDR3 is CASSLQAGGGKNEQFF. CDR3 DNA: TGTGCCAGCAGCTTACAGGCAGGGGGCGGGAAAAATGAGCAGTTCTTC.

In DNA, the CDR3 is TGTGCCAGCACACGGACAGGTCTTACCTACGAGCAGTACTTC. It codes for CASTRTGLTYEQYF. The chain uses TRBV28 and TRBJ2-7, with 7 bases matching TRBD1. The J segment lost 2 bases and the V segment lost 7 bases, leaving 8 bases of the junction unmatched. Germline assignment: CDR1 MDHEN and CDR2 SYDVKM. The CDR3 consists of 14 residues. The full variable domain, its missing parts supplied by reference TRBV28 and TRBJ2-7, is DVKVTQSSRYLVKRTGEKVFLECVQDMDHENMFWYRQDPGLGLRLIYFSYDVKMKEKGDIPEGYSVSREKKERFSLILESASTNQTSMYLCASTRTGLTYEQYFGPGTRLTVT.

This clone is a singleton in its sample. The chain combines TRBV28 with TRBJ2-7; 7 nucleotides match TRBD1. The CDR3 length is 17 residues. The V segment lost 5 bases and the J segment 2 bases; nucleotides outside the gene matches: 15. Germline V CDR1 and CDR2: MDHEN, SYDVKM. In DNA form, the CDR3 reads TGTGCCAGCAGTACTGGACAGGTCCTGTCGAATACCTACGAGCAGTACTTC. Translation gives CASSTGQVLSNTYEQYF. The full variable domain, with the rest looked up from reference TRBV28 and TRBJ2-7, is DVKVTQSSRYLVKRTGEKVFLECVQDMDHENMFWYRQDPGLGLRLIYFSYDVKMKEKGDIPEGYSVSREKKERFSLILESASTNQTSMYLCASSTGQVLSNTYEQYFGPGTRLTVT.

The chain couples TRBV4-1 to TRBJ2-3; no reliable D call. Germline CDR1 MGHRA, CDR2 YSYEKL. This CDR3 comprises 14 residues. Trimming shortened V by 3 bases and J by 2 bases, and 9 bases separated the two germline ends. Here the CDR3 DNA reads TGCGCCAGCAGCCAGGAAAGACACACAGATACGCAGTATTTT. Translating gives CASSQERHTDTQYF.

The chain is built from TRBV11-3 and TRBJ2-6; perhaps TRBD1 as D (5 bases). The CDR3 consists of 14 residues. Germline V gene sequence: CDR1 SGHNT, CDR2 YENEEA. V gave up 5 bases and J gave up 3 bases, with 8 bases separating them. Written as DNA, the CDR3 is TGTGCCAGCAGCCAGGGAAGTGGGGCCAACGTCCTGACTTTC. It translates to CASSQGSGANVLTF.

The chain couples TRBV21-1 to TRBJ2-1; the DNA was not used to check the table's D call, TRBD2. TRBV21-1 is deemed a pseudogene. This CDR3 spans 12 amino acids. The CDR3, as DNA: TGTGCCAGCAGCTTTAGGCGGGAGGAGCAGTTCTTC. This sequence encodes CASSFRREEQFF.

CDR3 in DNA: TGCGCCAGCAGTCCCGGAGGTGGGGGTGGTAGGACTGAAGCTTTCTTT. Its protein is CASSPGGGGGRTEAFF. This sequence joins TRBV10-1 and TRBJ1-1, with D possibly matching TRBD1 (5 bases). The V end lost 5 bases, the J end lost 5 bases, and 21 bases lay between the germline ends. Per germline, CDR1 WNHNN and CDR2 SYGVQD (reference sequence). CDR3 size: 16 residues.